One and the same sample provided the 27 T cell receptor beta chains below, sequenced in a study of control samples from healthy donors and cancer patients. Data came from immunoSEQ multiplex PCR; TCRdb stores just in-frame clones and leaves some out. The sample has under 130,000 clones; about four fifths are singletons. Material: blood. The origin of the receptors is a woman in her 50s in good health.

V is TRBV10-2 and J is TRBJ1-2, with no clear D. V lost 7 bases to trimming and J lost 2 bases, with 8 bases between them. This CDR3 comprises 12 residues. The germline CDR1 and CDR2 sequences are WSHSY and SAAADI. The CDR3 sequence is CASKDLNYGYTF. The CDR3 nucleotides are TGCGCCAGCAAGGACCTAAACTATGGCTACACCTTC.

This chain links TRBV19 with TRBJ2-1; possible D gene TRBD2, 6 bases. The germline gives CDR1 LNHDA, CDR2 SQIVND (reference sequence). Trimming removed 4 bases from V and 10 bases from J, with 14 bases in between. This CDR3 has 13 amino acids. CDR3 residues: CASSRTGGGEQFF. The CDR3 region has the DNA TGTGCCAGTAGTAGGACTGGAGGAGGGGAGCAGTTCTTC. The variable domain in full, completed from reference TRBV19 and TRBJ2-1, reads DGGITQSPKYLFRKEGQNVTLSCEQNLNHDAMYWYRQDPGQGLRLIYYSQIVNDFQKGDIAEGYSVSREKKESFPLTVTSAQKNPTAFYLCASSRTGGGEQFFGPGTRLTVL.

The rearrangement uses TRBV29-1 and TRBJ1-1, with D uncertain. Per germline, CDR1 SQVTM and CDR2 ANQGSEA. The CDR3 totals 13 residues. The V end lost 0 bases, the J end lost 1 base, and 6 bases lay between the germline ends. The CDR3 DNA sequence: TGCAGCGTTGAAGAACGGGGGAACACTGAAGCTTTCTTT. It is translated as CSVEERGNTEAFF.

This chain joins TRBV19 and TRBJ2-2; tentative D call: TRBD2 (5 bases). This CDR3 has 13 residues. V dropped 5 bases and J dropped 6 bases, with 10 bases sitting between them. Germline V gives CDR1 LNHDA, CDR2 SQIVND (reference sequence). The CDR3 DNA follows: TGTGCCAGTAGTGACTACTCTCCCGGGGAGCTGTTTTTT. It specifies CASSDYSPGELFF.

The V and J genes are TRBV18 and TRBJ2-2; 9 nucleotides line up with TRBD2. V lost 3 bases and J lost 4; bases outside the gene matches: 9. Germline CDR1 reads KGHSH; CDR2 reads LQKENI. The CDR3 contains 17 residues. The CDR3 DNA sequence: TGTGCCAGCTCACCGACCGGGACTAGCATTGCCACCGGGGAGCTGTTTTTT. Amino acid sequence: CASSPTGTSIATGELFF.

The CDR3 protein is CASSSRVSGFYNEQFF. The CDR3 coding sequence is TGTGCCAGCAGCTCCAGGGTGTCAGGGTTCTACAATGAGCAGTTCTTC. The genes are TRBV11-3 and TRBJ2-1; maybe TRBD1 (5 bases). Trimming left V 4 bases short and J 3 bases short, with 16 bases between. Germline values: CDR1 SGHNT, CDR2 YENEEA. The CDR3 is 16 residues long. Drawing the rest from reference TRBV11-3 and TRBJ2-1, the complete variable domain is EAGVVQSPRYKIIEKKQPVAFWCNPISGHNTLYWYLQNLGQGPELLIRYENEEAVDDSQLPKDRFSAERLKGVDSTLKIQPAELGDSAVYLCASSSRVSGFYNEQFFGPGTRLTVL.

This chain connects TRBV19 to TRBJ1-2; D remains ambiguous. The CDR3 loop spans 12 amino acids. Deletions cut 3 bases from V and 7 bases from J, with 9 bases between. CDR1 is LNHDA, CDR2 SQIVND, per germline (reference sequence). The DNA of the CDR3 is TGTGCCAGTAGTATCGGGGTAGGTGGCTACACCTTC. This codes for CASSIGVGGYTF. The whole variable domain, filled in from reference TRBV19 and TRBJ1-2, reads DGGITQSPKYLFRKEGQNVTLSCEQNLNHDAMYWYRQDPGQGLRLIYYSQIVNDFQKGDIAEGYSVSREKKESFPLTVTSAQKNPTAFYLCASSIGVGGYTFGSGTRLTVV.

The chain uses TRBV6-6 and TRBJ2-6; D possibly uses TRBD1 or TRBD2 (5 bases each). There are 19 residues in the CDR3. Trimming removed 6 bases at V and 0 bases at J, with 21 bases between. The germline gives CDR1 MNHNY, CDR2 SVGAGI (reference sequence). The CDR3 nucleotides are TGTGCCAGCAGCTTCTCTCCGGGACCGCGACTCTCTGGGGCCAACGTCCTGACTTTC. Its protein product is CASSFSPGPRLSGANVLTF.

This clone came up a few times. V gene TRBV4-1 combines with J gene TRBJ2-1; TRBD2 is a possible D gene (5 bases). This CDR3 contains 20 residues. The V gene lost 0 bases and the J gene lost 6 bases, with 27 bases spanning the gap. Per the germline V gene, CDR1 is MGHRA and CDR2 is YSYEKL. CDR3 DNA sequence: TGCGCCAGCAGCCAAGAAGGGATCCTACTGGCAGTTCCTAGCAGCAATGAGCAGTTCTTC. This encodes CASSQEGILLAVPSSNEQFF.

This clone showed up just once. The chain has TRBV11-1 and TRBJ2-7, with TRBD1 identical over 8 bases. The CDR3 spans 15 residues. The germline gives CDR1 SGHAT, CDR2 FQDESV (reference sequence). Losses at the gene ends were 4 bases for V and 6 bases for J; bases not matched to a gene: 11. CDR3 nucleotide sequence: TGTGCCAGCAGCTCCAGGACAGGGAGTATAGGCGAGCAGTACTTC. It yields the protein CASSSRTGSIGEQYF.

This chain uses TRBV28 with TRBJ2-1, with 10 positions matching TRBD1. This CDR3 has 16 amino acids. From germline, CDR1 is MDHEN and CDR2 SYDVKM. Losses at the gene ends were 5 bases for V and 4 bases for J; bases not matched to a gene: 8. The CDR3 nucleotides are TGTGCCAGCAGTCCGCCCGGGACAGGGGTATACAATGAGCAGTTCTTC. It specifies CASSPPGTGVYNEQFF.

J is TRBJ1-4 and V is TRBV2, with a tentative D call TRBD1 (6 bases). The germline CDR1 and CDR2 sequences are SNHLY and FYNNEI. Trimming removed 6 bases at V and 4 bases at J, with 15 bases between. CDR3 length equals 15 residues. DNA for the CDR3: TGTGCCAGCAGGCCACAGGGCCCTTATAATGAAAAACTGTTTTTT. It yields the protein CASRPQGPYNEKLFF.

Comment on this clone: The same CDR3 can be traced to other DNA sequences in this sample. The V and J genes are TRBV3-1 (or the pseudogene TRBV3-2) and TRBJ2-3; 7 bases agree with TRBD2. Trimming took 1 base from V and 3 from J; bases not matched to a gene: 1. Germline V gene lookup returns CDR1 LGHDT and CDR2 YNNKEL (reference sequence). This CDR3 comprises 14 residues. Written as DNA, the CDR3 is TGTGCCAGCAGCCAAGGACTAGCAACAGATACGCAGTATTTT. As protein: CASSQGLATDTQYF.

The chain couples TRBV6-5 to TRBJ2-3; D unresolved. Trimming cost V 7 bases and J 2 bases, with 13 bases left between them. The CDR3 contains 14 residues. The V gene's germline CDR1 is MNHEY and CDR2 SVGAGI. CDR3 sequence reads: CASKRDHLTDTQYF. CDR3 bases: TGTGCCAGCAAACGCGACCATCTCACAGATACGCAGTATTTT.

The chain couples TRBV5-1 to TRBJ2-5, with TRBD2 identical over 9 bases. V was clipped by 5 bases and J by 1 base; unmatched bases: 3. There are 14 residues in the CDR3. Germline CDR1 is SGHRS and CDR2 is YFSETQ. CDR3: CASRTTSGQETQYF. CDR3 sequence (DNA): TGCGCCAGCAGAACGACTAGCGGCCAAGAGACCCAGTACTTC.

The chain has TRBV7-8 and TRBJ2-1; no reliable D call. This CDR3 comprises 12 residues. Deletions cut 1 base from V and 9 bases from J, with 7 bases between. Germline CDR1 and CDR2: SGHVS and FQNEAQ. In nucleotides, the CDR3 is TGTGCCAGCAGCTTAGACCGGCCTGAGCAGTTCTTC. It specifies CASSLDRPEQFF.

This clone was observed once. The chain uses TRBV10-3 and TRBJ1-6; TRBD1 might be the D (5 bases). The germline CDR1 and CDR2 sequences are ENHRY and SYGVKD. The CDR3 runs to 21 residues. Deletions cut 0 bases from V and 1 base from J, with 22 bases between. The CDR3 loop is CAISESSPGGASRSYNSPLHF. The CDR3 DNA reads TGTGCCATCAGTGAGTCGTCTCCCGGTGGGGCCTCGCGGTCCTATAATTCACCCCTCCACTTT.

The chain carries TRBV28 and TRBJ2-7; 11 positions match TRBD2. The V gene's germline CDR1 is MDHEN and CDR2 SYDVKM. V trimming: 2 bases; J trimming: 5 bases; junction bases outside the gene matches: 8. The CDR3 is 16 amino acids. The CDR3 here is CASSLVSGGGRNEQYF. CDR3 nucleotide sequence: TGTGCCAGCAGTTTAGTTAGCGGGGGGGGGAGGAACGAGCAGTACTTC.

V gene TRBV5-4 combines with J gene TRBJ1-2; weak D call: TRBD1 (5 bases). This CDR3 comprises 14 residues. V lost 1 base and J lost 6, with 13 bases in between. Germline V gene sequence: CDR1 SGHNT, CDR2 YYREEE (reference sequence). CDR3 in amino acids: CASSLIGRDDGYTF. In nucleotides, the CDR3 is TGTGCCAGCAGCTTGATTGGCAGGGACGATGGCTACACCTTC.

This rearrangement joins TRBV14 to TRBJ2-1, with no clear D. Germline assignment: CDR1 SGHDN and CDR2 FVKESK. V lost 1 base and J lost 5, with 15 bases in between. The CDR3 spans 16 residues. The CDR3 nucleotides read TGTGCCAGCAGCCAAGCGGGCCGTGGGATGAACAATGAGCAGTTCTTC. Its protein product is CASSQAGRGMNNEQFF.

The chain joins TRBV7-8 to TRBJ2-5; TRBD2 matches at 12 bases. The CDR3 totals 16 residues. From germline, CDR1 is SGHVS and CDR2 FQNEAQ. J was trimmed by 9 bases and V by 3 bases; bases with no gene match: 11. In nucleotides, the CDR3 is TGTGCCAGCAGCTTTCGACCAGGGACTAGCGGGTCGGCCCAGTACTTC. Residues: CASSFRPGTSGSAQYF.

The rearrangement uses TRBV5-4 and TRBJ1-1; D is ambiguous. The V gene lost 1 base and the J gene lost 2 bases, with 0 bases spanning the gap. The CDR3 spans 11 residues. In germline, CDR1 is SGHNT, CDR2 YYREEE (reference sequence). Here the CDR3 reads CASSLNTEAFF. The CDR3, as DNA: TGTGCCAGCAGCTTGAACACTGAAGCTTTCTTT.

The rearrangement links TRBV30 to TRBJ2-1; the D is unclear. Germline V gene sequence: CDR1 GTSNPN, CDR2 SVGIG (reference sequence). Trimming cost V 1 base and J 3 bases, with 13 bases left between them. CDR3 length: 15 residues. The CDR3: CAWSGGVVLYNEQFF. The CDR3 coding sequence is TGTGCCTGGAGTGGTGGGGTAGTGCTCTACAATGAGCAGTTCTTC.

This chain joins TRBV27 and TRBJ1-1, with D perhaps matching TRBD1 (5 bases). The V end was cut by 3 bases, the J end by 2 bases, with 10 bases between. CDR1 and CDR2 (germline): MNHEY, SMNVEV (reference sequence). The CDR3 has 14 amino acids. The CDR3 is CASSFLGLNTEAFF. The CDR3 DNA is TGTGCCAGCAGTTTTTTGGGGCTAAACACTGAAGCTTTCTTT.

The V call is TRBV4-1, the J call TRBJ1-2; D is unresolved. CDR3 length equals 11 residues. The germline V gene encodes CDR1 MGHRA and CDR2 YSYEKL. Trimming pared 0 bases from V and 6 bases from J, leaving 2 bases between. The CDR3 here is CASSQDNGYTF. CDR3 DNA: TGCGCCAGCAGCCAAGATAATGGCTACACCTTC.

The chain links TRBV11-2 to TRBJ2-7; no reliable D call. The germline V gene encodes CDR1 SGHAT and CDR2 FQNNGV. The CDR3 covers 15 residues. Between the trimmed V and J ends, which lost 1 base and 3 bases, there was a span of 13 bases. CDR3 protein: CASSLGLVDNYEQYF. The CDR3 region has the DNA TGTGCCAGCAGCTTAGGTTTGGTGGATAACTACGAGCAGTACTTC.

The chain joins TRBV18 to TRBJ2-2; D not resolved. Germline-derived CDR1 and CDR2 are KGHSH and LQKENI. The CDR3 has 14 residues. The germline V and J ends were trimmed by 3 bases and 3 bases, with 8 bases remaining between them. In DNA, the CDR3 is TGTGCCAGCTCACCGTACACTTACACCGGGGAGCTGTTTTTT. It is translated as CASSPYTYTGELFF.